This TCR beta chain stems from a study of T-cell memory formation after mild COVID-19. Regarding the study as a whole: Pre-infection memory carried some responding clones, suggesting that cross-reactive memory joined.

Between the trimmed V and J ends, which lost 3 bases and 0 bases, there was a span of 9 bases. The V gene's germline CDR1 is LNHDA and CDR2 SQIVND (reference sequence). The CDR3 is 15 amino acids. The table lists this clonotype with a few counts. The antigen is undetermined. 5'RACE primed from the constant segment yielded TCR alpha and TCR beta cDNA libraries bearing sample barcodes and UMIs. TCRdb re-called the 5' RACE reads through MiXCR, storing one row per CDR3 protein. The sample holds roughly 200,000 distinct CDR3 sequences, 9% to 10% seen once. V usage is TRBV19 and J usage is TRBJ1-5; D ambiguous. The specimen was PBMCs or a T cell subset sorted from them (not recorded which). The sequence came from a man between 18 and 35 years old who had mild COVID-19 (a few samples of this study predate the infection). Cell type and time point are not known. This CDR3 reads CASSIGRTSNQPQHF. The CDR3 nucleotides are TGTGCCAGTAGTATCGGACGGACTAGCAATCAGCCCCAGCATTTT.